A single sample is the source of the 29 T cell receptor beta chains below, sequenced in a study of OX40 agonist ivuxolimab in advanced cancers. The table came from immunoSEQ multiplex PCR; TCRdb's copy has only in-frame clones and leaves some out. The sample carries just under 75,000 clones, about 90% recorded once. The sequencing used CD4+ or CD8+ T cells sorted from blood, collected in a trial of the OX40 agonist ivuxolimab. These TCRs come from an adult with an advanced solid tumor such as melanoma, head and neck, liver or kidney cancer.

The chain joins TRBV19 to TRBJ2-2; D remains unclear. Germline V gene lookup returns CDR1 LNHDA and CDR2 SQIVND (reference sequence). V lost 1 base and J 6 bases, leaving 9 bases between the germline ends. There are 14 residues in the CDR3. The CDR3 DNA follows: TGTGCCAGTAGTATAGGGGGTATCGCCGGGGAGCTGTTTTTT. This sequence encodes CASSIGGIAGELFF. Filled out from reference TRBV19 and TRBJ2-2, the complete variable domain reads DGGITQSPKYLFRKEGQNVTLSCEQNLNHDAMYWYRQDPGQGLRLIYYSQIVNDFQKGDIAEGYSVSREKKESFPLTVTSAQKNPTAFYLCASSIGGIAGELFFGEGSRLTVL.

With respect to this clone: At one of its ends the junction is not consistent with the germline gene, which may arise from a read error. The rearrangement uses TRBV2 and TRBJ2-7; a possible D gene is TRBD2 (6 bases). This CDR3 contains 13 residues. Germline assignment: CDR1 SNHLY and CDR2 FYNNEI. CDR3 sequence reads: CASSPGVLVNWNF. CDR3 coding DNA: TGTGCCAGCAGCCCGGGGGTATTAGTCAATTGGAACTTC.

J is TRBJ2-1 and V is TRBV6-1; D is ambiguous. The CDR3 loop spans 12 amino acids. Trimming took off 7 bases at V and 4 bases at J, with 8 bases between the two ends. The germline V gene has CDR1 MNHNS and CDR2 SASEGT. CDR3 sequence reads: CASTTVYNEQFF. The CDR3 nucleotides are TGTGCCAGCACAACAGTTTACAATGAGCAGTTCTTC.

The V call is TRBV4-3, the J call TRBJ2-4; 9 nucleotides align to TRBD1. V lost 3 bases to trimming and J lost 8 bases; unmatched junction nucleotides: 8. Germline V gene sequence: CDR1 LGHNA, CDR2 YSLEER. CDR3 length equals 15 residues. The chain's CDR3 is CASSQAPTGGHIQYF. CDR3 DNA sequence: TGCGCCAGCAGCCAGGCCCCGACAGGGGGTCACATTCAGTACTTC.

CDR3 residues: CASSLGLAGLNEQFF. In DNA form, the CDR3 reads TGTGCCAGCAGCCTCGGACTAGCGGGGCTCAATGAGCAGTTCTTC. The V call is TRBV7-7, the J call TRBJ2-1; 12 bases match TRBD2. Germline V gives CDR1 SSHAT, CDR2 FNYEAQ (reference sequence). Germline trimming cut 5 bases from V and 6 bases from J; bases unmatched to any gene: 5. CDR3 length: 15 residues.

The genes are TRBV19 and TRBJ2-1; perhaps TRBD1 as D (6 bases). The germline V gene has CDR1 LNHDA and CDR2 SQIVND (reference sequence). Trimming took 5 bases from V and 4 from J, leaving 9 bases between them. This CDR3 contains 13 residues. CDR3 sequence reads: CASSPQGYNEQFF. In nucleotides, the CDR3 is TGTGCCAGTAGTCCGCAGGGGTACAATGAGCAGTTCTTC.

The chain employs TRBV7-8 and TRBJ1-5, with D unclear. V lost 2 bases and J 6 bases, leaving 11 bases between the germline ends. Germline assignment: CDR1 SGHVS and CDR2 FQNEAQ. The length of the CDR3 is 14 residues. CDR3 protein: CASSLSPSSQPQHF. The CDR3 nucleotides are TGTGCCAGCAGCTTATCACCCTCCAGTCAGCCCCAGCATTTT.

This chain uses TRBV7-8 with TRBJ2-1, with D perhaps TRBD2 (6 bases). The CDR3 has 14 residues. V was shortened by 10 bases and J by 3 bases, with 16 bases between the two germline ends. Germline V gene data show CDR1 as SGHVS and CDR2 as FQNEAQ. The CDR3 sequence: CATARLELYNEQFF. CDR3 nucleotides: TGTGCCACCGCCCGACTAGAGCTCTACAATGAGCAGTTCTTC.

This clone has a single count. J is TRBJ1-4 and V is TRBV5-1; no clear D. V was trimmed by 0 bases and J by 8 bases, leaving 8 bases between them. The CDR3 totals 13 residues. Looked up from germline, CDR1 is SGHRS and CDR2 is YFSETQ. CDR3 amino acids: CASSLVGSEKLFF. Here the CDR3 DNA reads TGCGCCAGCAGCTTGGTCGGGAGCGAAAAACTGTTTTTT.

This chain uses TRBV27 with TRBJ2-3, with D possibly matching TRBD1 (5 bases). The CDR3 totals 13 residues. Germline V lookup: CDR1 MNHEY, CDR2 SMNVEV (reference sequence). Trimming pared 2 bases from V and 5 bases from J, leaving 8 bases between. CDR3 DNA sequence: TGTGCCAGCAGTTTACCCCAGGGAGATACGCAGTATTTT. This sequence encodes CASSLPQGDTQYF.

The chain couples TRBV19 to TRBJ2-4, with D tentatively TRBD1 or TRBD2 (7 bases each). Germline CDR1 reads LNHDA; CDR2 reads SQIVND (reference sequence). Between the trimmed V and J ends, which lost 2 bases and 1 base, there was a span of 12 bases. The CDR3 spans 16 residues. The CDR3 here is CASSIQGGSAKNIQYF. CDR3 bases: TGTGCCAGTAGTATACAGGGGGGGTCTGCCAAAAACATTCAGTACTTC.

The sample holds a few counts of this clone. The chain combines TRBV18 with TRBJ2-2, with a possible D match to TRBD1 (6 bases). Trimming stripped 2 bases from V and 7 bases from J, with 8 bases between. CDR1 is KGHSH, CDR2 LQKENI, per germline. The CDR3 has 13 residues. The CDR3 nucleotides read TGTGCCAGCTCACCAAGGGACATCGGGGAGCTGTTTTTT. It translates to CASSPRDIGELFF.

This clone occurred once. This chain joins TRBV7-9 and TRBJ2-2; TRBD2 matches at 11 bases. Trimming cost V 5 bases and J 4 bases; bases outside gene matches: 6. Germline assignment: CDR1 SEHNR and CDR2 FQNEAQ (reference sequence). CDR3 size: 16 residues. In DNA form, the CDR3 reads TGTGCCAGCAGCGAACCGGGACTAGCGGCCACCGGGGAGCTGTTTTTT. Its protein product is CASSEPGLAATGELFF.

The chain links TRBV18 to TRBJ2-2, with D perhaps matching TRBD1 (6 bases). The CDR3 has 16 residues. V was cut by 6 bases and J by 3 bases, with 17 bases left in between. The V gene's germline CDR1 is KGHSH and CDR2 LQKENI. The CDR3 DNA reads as TGTGCCAGCTCGCCTCGGGACATTAAGGACACCGGGGAGCTGTTTTTT. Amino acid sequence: CASSPRDIKDTGELFF.

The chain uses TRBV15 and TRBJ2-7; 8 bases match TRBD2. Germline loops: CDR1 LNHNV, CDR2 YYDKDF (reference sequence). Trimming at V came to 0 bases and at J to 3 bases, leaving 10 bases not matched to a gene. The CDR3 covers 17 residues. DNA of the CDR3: TGTGCCACCAGCAGAGATCGTCCGGGACTAGATTTCTACGAGCAGTACTTC. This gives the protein CATSRDRPGLDFYEQYF.

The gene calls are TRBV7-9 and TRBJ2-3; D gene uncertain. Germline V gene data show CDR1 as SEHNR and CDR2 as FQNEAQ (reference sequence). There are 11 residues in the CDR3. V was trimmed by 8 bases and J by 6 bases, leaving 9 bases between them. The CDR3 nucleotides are TGTGCCAGCGAGTCCGGTGATACGCAGTATTTT. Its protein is CASESGDTQYF. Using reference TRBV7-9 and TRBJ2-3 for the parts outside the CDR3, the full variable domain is DTGVSQNPRHKITKRGQNVTFRCDPISEHNRLYWYRQTLGQGPEFLTYFQNEAQLEKSRLLSDRFSAERPKGSFSTLEIQRTEQGDSAMYLCASESGDTQYFGPGTRLTVL.

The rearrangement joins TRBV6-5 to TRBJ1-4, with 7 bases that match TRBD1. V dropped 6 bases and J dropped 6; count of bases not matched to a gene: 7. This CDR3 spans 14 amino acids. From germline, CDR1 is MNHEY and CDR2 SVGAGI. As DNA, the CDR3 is TGTGCCAGCAGCCCCAGGGGGGCCGATGAAAAACTGTTTTTT. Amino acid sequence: CASSPRGADEKLFF.

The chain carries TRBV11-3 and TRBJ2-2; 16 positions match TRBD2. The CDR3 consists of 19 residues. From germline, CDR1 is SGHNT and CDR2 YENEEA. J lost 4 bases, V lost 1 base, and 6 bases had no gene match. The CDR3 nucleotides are TGTGCCAGCAGCTTAGGAGCGGGACTAGCGGGAGGGAGCACCGGGGAGCTGTTTTTT. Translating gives CASSLGAGLAGGSTGELFF.

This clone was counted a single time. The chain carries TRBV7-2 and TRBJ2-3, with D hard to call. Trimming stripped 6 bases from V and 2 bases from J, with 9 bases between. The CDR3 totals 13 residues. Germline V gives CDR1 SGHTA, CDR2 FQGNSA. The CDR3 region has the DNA TGTGCCAGCAGGGTCTTAATCACAGATACGCAGTATTTT. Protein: CASRVLITDTQYF.

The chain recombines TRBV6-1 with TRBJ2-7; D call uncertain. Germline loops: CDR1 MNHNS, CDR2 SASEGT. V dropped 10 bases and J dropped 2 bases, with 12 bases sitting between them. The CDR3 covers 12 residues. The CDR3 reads CATESITYEQYF. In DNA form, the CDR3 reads TGTGCCACCGAGAGCATTACCTACGAGCAGTACTTC.

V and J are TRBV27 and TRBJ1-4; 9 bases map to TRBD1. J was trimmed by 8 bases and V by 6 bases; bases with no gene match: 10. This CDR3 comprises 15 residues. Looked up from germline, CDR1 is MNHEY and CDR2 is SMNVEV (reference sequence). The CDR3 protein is CASSFHGTGNEKLFF. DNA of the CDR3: TGTGCCAGCAGCTTCCACGGGACAGGGAACGAAAAACTGTTTTTT.

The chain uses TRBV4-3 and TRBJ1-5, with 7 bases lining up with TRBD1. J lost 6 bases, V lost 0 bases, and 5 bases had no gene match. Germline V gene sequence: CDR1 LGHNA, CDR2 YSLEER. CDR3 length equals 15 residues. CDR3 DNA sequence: TGCGCCAGCAGCCAAGATGCCGCAGGGGGTCAGCCCCAGCATTTT. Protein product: CASSQDAAGGQPQHF.

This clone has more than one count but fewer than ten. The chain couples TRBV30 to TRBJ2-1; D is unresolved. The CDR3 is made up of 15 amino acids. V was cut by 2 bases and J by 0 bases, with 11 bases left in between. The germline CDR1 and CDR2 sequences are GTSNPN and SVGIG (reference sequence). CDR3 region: CAWSLQQFSYNEQFF. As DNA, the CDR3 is TGTGCCTGGAGTCTCCAGCAGTTCTCCTACAATGAGCAGTTCTTC. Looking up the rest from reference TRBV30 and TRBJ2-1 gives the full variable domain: SQTIHQWPATLVQPVGSPLSLECTVEGTSNPNLYWYRQAAGRGLQLLFYSVGIGQISSEVPQNLSASRPQDRQFILSSKKLLLSDSGFYLCAWSLQQFSYNEQFFGPGTRLTVL.

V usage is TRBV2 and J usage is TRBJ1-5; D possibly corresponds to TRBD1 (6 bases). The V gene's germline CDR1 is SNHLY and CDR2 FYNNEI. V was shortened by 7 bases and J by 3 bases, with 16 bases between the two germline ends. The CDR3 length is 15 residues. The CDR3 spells CASNLQGVNNQPQHF. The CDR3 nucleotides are TGTGCCAGCAACTTACAGGGTGTTAACAATCAGCCCCAGCATTTT.

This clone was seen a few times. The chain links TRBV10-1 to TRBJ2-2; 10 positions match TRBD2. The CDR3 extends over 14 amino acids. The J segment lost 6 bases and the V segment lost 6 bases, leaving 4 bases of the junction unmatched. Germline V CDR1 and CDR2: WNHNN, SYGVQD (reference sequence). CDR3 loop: CASSSLAGAGELFF. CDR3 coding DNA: TGCGCCAGCAGCAGTCTAGCGGGAGCCGGGGAGCTGTTTTTT.

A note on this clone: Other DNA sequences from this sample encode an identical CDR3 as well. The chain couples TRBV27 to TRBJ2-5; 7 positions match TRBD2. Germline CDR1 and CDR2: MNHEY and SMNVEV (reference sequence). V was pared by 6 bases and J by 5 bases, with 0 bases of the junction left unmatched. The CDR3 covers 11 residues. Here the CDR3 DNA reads TGTGCCAGCAGGGGGGGGGAGACCCAGTACTTC. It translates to CASRGGETQYF.

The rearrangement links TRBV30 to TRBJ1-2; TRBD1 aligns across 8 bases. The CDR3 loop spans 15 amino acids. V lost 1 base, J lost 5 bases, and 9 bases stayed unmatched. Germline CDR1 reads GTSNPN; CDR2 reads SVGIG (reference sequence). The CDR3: CAWSGLTGARYGYTF. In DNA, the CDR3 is TGTGCCTGGAGTGGCTTGACAGGGGCGAGGTATGGCTACACCTTC.

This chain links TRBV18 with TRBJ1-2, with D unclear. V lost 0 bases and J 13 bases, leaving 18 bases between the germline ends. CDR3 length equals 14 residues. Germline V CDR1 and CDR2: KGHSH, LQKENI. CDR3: CASSPPNGEGSVTF. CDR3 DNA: TGTGCCAGCTCACCACCCAACGGGGAAGGTAGTGTCACCTTC.

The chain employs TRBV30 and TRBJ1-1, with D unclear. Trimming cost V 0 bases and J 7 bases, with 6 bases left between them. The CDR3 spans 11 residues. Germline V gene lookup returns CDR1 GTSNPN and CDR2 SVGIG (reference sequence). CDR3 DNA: TGTGCCTGGAGTGTAGGCAGTGAAGCTTTCTTT. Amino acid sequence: CAWSVGSEAFF.